One sample yielded the 12 T cell receptor beta chains listed below, sequenced in a study of spatial heterogeneity in lung cancer. General study findings and limits: Within tumors, counts of expanded alpha and beta TCRs tracked tumor mutation counts.

Their cognate antigens are unknown. Indicated time point: sample taken at primary tumor resection. Each CDR3 protein gets one entry after TCRdb re-called the 5' RACE reads with MiXCR. The table lists about 14,000 distinct CDR3 sequences, around 6.1% of them singletons, with over 8.5% in the top ten. Source: lung tumor tissue, taken at surgery. The receptors come from a female donor with early-stage non-small cell lung cancer.

This clonotype was seen repeatedly, ten times or more. This chain links TRBV3-1 with TRBJ2-7; 10 bases are shared with TRBD1. The CDR3 length is 14 residues. The junction had 12 bases not matched to a gene; V was cut back by 4 bases and J by 12 bases. Germline CDR1 is LGHDT and CDR2 is YNNKEL (reference sequence). The CDR3 region is CASSPSTGGRSTYF. The CDR3 DNA sequence: TGTGCCAGCAGCCCATCGACAGGGGGCCGATCTACGTACTTC.

By proportion, this clonotype is medium-sized. The chain links TRBV5-1 to TRBJ1-4; TRBD1 agrees at 7 bases. Germline values: CDR1 SGHRS, CDR2 YFSETQ. The CDR3 loop spans 16 amino acids. The J segment lost 3 bases and the V segment lost 2 bases, leaving 7 bases of the junction unmatched. CDR3 residues: CASSFRRQGPNEKLFF. The DNA of the CDR3 is TGCGCCAGCAGCTTCCGTCGACAGGGACCTAATGAAAAACTGTTTTTT.

J is TRBJ2-7 and V is TRBV30; D gene unclear. The CDR3 loop spans 13 amino acids. Trimming shortened V by 2 bases and J by 5 bases, and 13 bases separated the two germline ends. Germline lookup yields CDR1 GTSNPN and CDR2 SVGIG (reference sequence). The CDR3 spells CAWSPGVSHEQYF. The CDR3 DNA is TGTGCCTGGAGTCCGGGCGTAAGCCACGAGCAGTACTTC.

At least ten counts were recorded for this clonotype. The rearrangement links TRBV5-1 to TRBJ2-5; 10 nucleotides match TRBD1. Germline CDR1 reads SGHRS; CDR2 reads YFSETQ. With 3 bases clipped from V and 4 bases from J, the junction kept 12 bases outside the gene matches. The CDR3 covers 17 residues. CDR3 sequence: CASSWDRGPLRGETQYF. CDR3 bases: TGCGCCAGCAGCTGGGACAGGGGCCCTCTTAGGGGAGAGACCCAGTACTTC.

By share, this clonotype ranks as medium-sized. The chain is built from TRBV19 and TRBJ2-2; D may be TRBD2 (6 bases). Trimming cost V 5 bases and J 6 bases, with 13 bases left between them. This CDR3 region has 14 residues. CDR1 and CDR2 (germline): LNHDA, SQIVND (reference sequence). CDR3 coding DNA: TGTGCCAGTAGTCCCTGGGAGGTGGCCGGGGAGCTGTTTTTT. Its protein product is CASSPWEVAGELFF.

This clonotype was observed many times. V usage is TRBV7-8 and J usage is TRBJ2-3, with D possibly TRBD2 on 5 matching bases. Germline values: CDR1 SGHVS, CDR2 FQNEAQ. V was pared by 5 bases and J by 0 bases, with 12 bases between. The CDR3 runs 15 residues. The CDR3: CASSQVLVSTDTQYF. Here the CDR3 DNA reads TGTGCCAGCAGCCAAGTACTAGTTAGCACAGATACGCAGTATTTT.

In this sample, this clonotype turned up many times. The chain uses TRBV20-1 and TRBJ1-5; possible D gene TRBD1, 6 bases. This CDR3 has 14 residues. Trimming took 6 bases from V and 7 from J, leaving 19 bases between them. Germline V gene lookup returns CDR1 DFQATT and CDR2 SNEGSKA (reference sequence). CDR3 nucleotide sequence: TGCAGTGCCCTTGCTGGGGGCGCGGGGCAGCCCCAGCATTTT. It translates to CSALAGGAGQPQHF.

Ten or more counts support this clonotype. DNA for the CDR3: TGTGCCAGCAGCTTAAACCCACCGCCTTCCAGTGAGCAGTTCTTC. This sequence encodes CASSLNPPPSSEQFF. The J gene is TRBJ2-1, the V gene TRBV7-3; D remains ambiguous. V lost 1 base to trimming and J lost 9 bases, with 16 bases between them. This CDR3 region has 15 residues. The V gene's germline CDR1 is SGHTA and CDR2 FQGTGA.

This clonotype ranks as medium-sized. J is TRBJ1-1 and V is TRBV4-3; D is undetermined. The V gene lost 3 bases and the J gene lost 1 base, with 3 bases spanning the gap. The CDR3 totals 12 residues. Looked up from germline, CDR1 is LGHNA and CDR2 is YSLEER. The DNA for the CDR3 is TGCGCCAGCAGCCAGGCGAACACTGAAGCTTTCTTT. As protein: CASSQANTEAFF.

This clonotype was detected many times. This rearrangement joins TRBV20-1 to TRBJ1-2; no clear D gene. Germline V gives CDR1 DFQATT, CDR2 SNEGSKA (reference sequence). Trimming left V 6 bases short and J 5 bases short, with 13 bases between. This CDR3 is 12 amino acids long. CDR3 sequence reads: CSALGLLYGYTF. Here the CDR3 DNA reads TGCAGTGCCCTTGGACTACTTTATGGCTACACCTTC.

This clonotype was counted at least ten times. The chain links TRBV20-1 to TRBJ1-5, with D possibly being TRBD1 (5 bases). CDR1 DFQATT and CDR2 SNEGSKA come from the germline V gene (reference sequence). V shed 5 bases and J shed 4 bases, with 12 bases lying between them. The CDR3 runs to 13 residues. CDR3 residues: CSAGGLANQPQHF. As DNA, the CDR3 is TGCAGTGCTGGGGGACTCGCGAATCAGCCCCAGCATTTT.

This clonotype was observed many times. The rearrangement links TRBV21-1 to TRBJ1-1. TRBV21-1 represents a pseudogene. This CDR3 contains 14 residues. CDR3 coding DNA: TGTGCCAGCGGGGTTTATAGAACTAACACTGAAGCTTTCTTT. Encoded protein: CASGVYRTNTEAFF.